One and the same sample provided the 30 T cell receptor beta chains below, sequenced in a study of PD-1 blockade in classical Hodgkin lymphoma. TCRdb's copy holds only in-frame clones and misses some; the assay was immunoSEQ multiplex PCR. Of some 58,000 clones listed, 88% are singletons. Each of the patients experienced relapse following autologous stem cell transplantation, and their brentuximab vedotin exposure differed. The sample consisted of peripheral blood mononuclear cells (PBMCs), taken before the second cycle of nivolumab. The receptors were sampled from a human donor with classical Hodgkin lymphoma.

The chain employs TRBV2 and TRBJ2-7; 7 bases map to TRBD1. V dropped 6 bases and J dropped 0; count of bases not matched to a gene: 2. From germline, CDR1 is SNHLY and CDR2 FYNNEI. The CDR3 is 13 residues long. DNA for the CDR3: TGTGCCAGCAGGGGGGACAGCTCCTACGAGCAGTACTTC. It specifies CASRGDSSYEQYF.

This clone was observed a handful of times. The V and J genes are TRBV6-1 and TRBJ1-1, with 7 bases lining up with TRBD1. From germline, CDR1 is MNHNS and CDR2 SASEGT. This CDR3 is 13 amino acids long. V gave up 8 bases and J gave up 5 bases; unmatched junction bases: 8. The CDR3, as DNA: TGTGCCAGCCTCAACGCGGACAGGACTGAAGCTTTCTTT. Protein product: CASLNADRTEAFF.

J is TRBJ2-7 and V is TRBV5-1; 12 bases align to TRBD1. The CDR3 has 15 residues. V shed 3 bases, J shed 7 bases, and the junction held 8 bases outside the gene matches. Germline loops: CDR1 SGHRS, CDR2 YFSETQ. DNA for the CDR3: TGCGCCAGCAGCTCCACCGGGACAGGGGGCGGAGAGCAGTACTTC. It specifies CASSSTGTGGGEQYF.

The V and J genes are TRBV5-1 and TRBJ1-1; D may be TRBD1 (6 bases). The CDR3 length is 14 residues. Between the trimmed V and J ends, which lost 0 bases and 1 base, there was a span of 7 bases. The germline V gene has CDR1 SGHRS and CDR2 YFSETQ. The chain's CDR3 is CASSLVTGNTEAFF. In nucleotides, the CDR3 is TGCGCCAGCAGCTTGGTGACAGGGAACACTGAAGCTTTCTTT.

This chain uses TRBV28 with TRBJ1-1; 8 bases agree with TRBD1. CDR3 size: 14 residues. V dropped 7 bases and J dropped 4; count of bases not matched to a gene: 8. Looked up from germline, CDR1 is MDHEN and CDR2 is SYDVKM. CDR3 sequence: CASTKTGEATEAFF. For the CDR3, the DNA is TGTGCCAGCACCAAGACAGGGGAGGCCACTGAAGCTTTCTTT.

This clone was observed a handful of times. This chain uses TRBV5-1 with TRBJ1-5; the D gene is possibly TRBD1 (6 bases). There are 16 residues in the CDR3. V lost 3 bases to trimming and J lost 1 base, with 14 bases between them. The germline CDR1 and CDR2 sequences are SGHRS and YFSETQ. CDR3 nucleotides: TGCGCCAGCAGCTCACAGGGTATTGGAAGCAATCAGCCCCAGCATTTT. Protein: CASSSQGIGSNQPQHF.

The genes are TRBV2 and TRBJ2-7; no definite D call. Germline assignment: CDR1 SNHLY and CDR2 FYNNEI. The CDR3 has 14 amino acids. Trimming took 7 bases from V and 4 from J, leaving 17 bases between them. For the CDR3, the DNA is TGTGCCAGCATACCGCAGGCTTGGTCTTACGAGCAGTACTTC. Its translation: CASIPQAWSYEQYF.

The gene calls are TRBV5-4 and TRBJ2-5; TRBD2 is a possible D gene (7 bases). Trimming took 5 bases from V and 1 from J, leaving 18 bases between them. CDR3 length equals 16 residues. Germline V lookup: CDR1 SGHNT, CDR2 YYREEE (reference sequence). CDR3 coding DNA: TGTGCCAGCAGACAGGGCCAACAGCGGGGCCAAGAGACCCAGTACTTC. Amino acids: CASRQGQQRGQETQYF.

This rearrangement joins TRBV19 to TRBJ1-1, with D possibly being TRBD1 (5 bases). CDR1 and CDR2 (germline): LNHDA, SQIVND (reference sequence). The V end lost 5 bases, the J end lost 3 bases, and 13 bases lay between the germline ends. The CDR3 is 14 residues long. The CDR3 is CASSSLGEDTEAFF. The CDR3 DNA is TGTGCCAGTAGTTCTTTAGGGGAGGACACTGAAGCTTTCTTT.

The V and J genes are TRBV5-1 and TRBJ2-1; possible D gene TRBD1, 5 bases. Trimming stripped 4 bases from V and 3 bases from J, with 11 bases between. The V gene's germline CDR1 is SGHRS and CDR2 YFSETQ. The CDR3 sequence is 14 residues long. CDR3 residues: CASSPGDSYNEQFF. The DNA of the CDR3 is TGCGCCAGCAGCCCCGGCGACAGCTACAATGAGCAGTTCTTC. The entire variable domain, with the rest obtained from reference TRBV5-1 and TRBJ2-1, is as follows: KAGVTQTPRYLIKTRGQQVTLSCSPISGHRSVSWYQQTPGQGLQFLFEYFSETQRNKGNFPGRFSGRQFSNSRSEMNVSTLELGDSALYLCASSPGDSYNEQFFGPGTRLTVL.

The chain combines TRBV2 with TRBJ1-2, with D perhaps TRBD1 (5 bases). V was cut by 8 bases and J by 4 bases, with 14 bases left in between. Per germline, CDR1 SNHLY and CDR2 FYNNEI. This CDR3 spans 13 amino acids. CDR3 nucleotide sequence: TGTGCCAGCTCTTTGCAGGGACGCTATGGCTACACCTTC. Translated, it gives CASSLQGRYGYTF.

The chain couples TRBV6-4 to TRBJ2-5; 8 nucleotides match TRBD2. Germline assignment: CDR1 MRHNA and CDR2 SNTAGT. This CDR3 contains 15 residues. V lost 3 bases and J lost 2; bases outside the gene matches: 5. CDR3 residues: CASSDERGKQETQYF. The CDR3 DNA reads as TGTGCCAGCAGTGATGAGCGGGGGAAACAAGAGACCCAGTACTTC.

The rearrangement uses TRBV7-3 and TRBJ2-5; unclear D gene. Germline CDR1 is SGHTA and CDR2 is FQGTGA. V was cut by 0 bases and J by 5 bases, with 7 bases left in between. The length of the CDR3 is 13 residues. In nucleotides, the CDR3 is TGTGCCAGCAGCTTAACCCTGGGGGAGACCCAGTACTTC. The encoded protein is CASSLTLGETQYF. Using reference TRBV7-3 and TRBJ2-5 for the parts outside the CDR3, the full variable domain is GAGVSQTPSNKVTEKGKYVELRCDPISGHTALYWYRQSLGQGPEFLIYFQGTGAADDSGLPNDRFFAVRPEGSVSTLKIQRTERGDSAVYLCASSLTLGETQYFGPGTRLLVL.

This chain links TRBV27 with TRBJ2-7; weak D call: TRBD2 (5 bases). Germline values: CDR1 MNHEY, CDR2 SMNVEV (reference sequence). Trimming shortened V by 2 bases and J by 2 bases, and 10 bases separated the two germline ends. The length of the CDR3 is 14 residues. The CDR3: CASSLNGDTYEQYF. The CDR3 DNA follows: TGTGCCAGCAGTTTAAACGGGGATACCTACGAGCAGTACTTC.

CDR3 sequence: CASSLMGKANEQYF. The CDR3 DNA is TGTGCCAGCAGTTTAATGGGGAAAGCCAACGAGCAGTACTTC. The rearrangement joins TRBV27 to TRBJ2-7; the D is unclear. Germline V lookup: CDR1 MNHEY, CDR2 SMNVEV (reference sequence). V lost 2 bases and J lost 5, with 13 bases in between. The CDR3 consists of 14 residues.

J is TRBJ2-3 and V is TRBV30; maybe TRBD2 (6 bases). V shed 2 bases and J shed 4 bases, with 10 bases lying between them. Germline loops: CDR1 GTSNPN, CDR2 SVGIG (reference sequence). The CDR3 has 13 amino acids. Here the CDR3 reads CAWSPGAADTQYF. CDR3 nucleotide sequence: TGTGCCTGGAGTCCGGGAGCCGCAGATACGCAGTATTTT. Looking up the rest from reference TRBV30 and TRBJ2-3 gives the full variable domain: SQTIHQWPATLVQPVGSPLSLECTVEGTSNPNLYWYRQAAGRGLQLLFYSVGIGQISSEVPQNLSASRPQDRQFILSSKKLLLSDSGFYLCAWSPGAADTQYFGPGTRLTVL.

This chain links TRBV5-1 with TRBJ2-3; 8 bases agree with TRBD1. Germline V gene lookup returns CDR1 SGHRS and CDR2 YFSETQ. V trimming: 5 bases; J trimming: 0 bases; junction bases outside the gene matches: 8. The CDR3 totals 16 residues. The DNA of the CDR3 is TGCGCCAGCAGAGCCCCCGGGACAGGAAGCACAGATACGCAGTATTTT. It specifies CASRAPGTGSTDTQYF.

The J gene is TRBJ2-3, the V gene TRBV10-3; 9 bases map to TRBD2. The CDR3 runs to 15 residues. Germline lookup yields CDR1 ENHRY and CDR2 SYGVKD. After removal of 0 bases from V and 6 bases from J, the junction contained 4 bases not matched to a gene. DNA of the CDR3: TGTGCCATCAGTGAGTCCCTAGCGGGGACGGATACGCAGTATTTT. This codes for CAISESLAGTDTQYF.

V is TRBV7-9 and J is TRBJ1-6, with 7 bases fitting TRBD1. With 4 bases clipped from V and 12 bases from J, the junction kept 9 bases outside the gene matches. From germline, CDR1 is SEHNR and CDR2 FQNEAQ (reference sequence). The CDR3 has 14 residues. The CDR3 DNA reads TGTGCCAGCAGCTCCCGGGACAGCTCCCTACCCCTCCACTTT. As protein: CASSSRDSSLPLHF. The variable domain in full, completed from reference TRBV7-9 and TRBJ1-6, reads DTGVSQNPRHKITKRGQNVTFRCDPISEHNRLYWYRQTLGQGPEFLTYFQNEAQLEKSRLLSDRFSAERPKGSFSTLEIQRTEQGDSAMYLCASSSRDSSLPLHFGNGTRLTVT.

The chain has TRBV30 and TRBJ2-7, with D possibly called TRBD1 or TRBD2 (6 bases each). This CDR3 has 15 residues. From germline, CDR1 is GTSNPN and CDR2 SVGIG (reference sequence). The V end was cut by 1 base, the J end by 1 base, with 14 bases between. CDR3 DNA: TGTGCCTGGAGTGACCCCACAGGGAGGTCCTACGAGCAGTACTTC. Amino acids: CAWSDPTGRSYEQYF.

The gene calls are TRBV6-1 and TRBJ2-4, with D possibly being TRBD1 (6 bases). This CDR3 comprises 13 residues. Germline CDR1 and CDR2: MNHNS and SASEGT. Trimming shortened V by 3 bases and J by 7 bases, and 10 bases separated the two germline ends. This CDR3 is CASSDGDRNIQYF. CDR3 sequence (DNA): TGTGCCAGCAGTGATGGAGACAGGAACATTCAGTACTTC.

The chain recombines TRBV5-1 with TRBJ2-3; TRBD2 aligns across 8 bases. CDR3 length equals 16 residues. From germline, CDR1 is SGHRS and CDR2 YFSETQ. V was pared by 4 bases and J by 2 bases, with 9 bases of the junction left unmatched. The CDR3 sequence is CASSPGAGALTDTQYF. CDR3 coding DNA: TGCGCCAGCAGCCCGGGAGCGGGGGCACTCACAGATACGCAGTATTTT.

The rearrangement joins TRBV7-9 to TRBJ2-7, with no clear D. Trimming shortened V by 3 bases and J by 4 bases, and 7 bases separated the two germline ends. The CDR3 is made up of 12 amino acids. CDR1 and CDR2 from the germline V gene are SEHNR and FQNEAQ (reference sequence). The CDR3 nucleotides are TGTGCCAGCAGCTTTATCAGTTACGAGCAGTACTTC. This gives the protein CASSFISYEQYF.

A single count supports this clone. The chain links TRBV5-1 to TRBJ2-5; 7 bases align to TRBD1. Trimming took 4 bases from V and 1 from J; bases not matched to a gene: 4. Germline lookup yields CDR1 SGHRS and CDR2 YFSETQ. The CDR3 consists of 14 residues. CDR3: CASSPGTVQETQYF. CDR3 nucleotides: TGCGCCAGCAGCCCAGGGACAGTCCAAGAGACCCAGTACTTC.

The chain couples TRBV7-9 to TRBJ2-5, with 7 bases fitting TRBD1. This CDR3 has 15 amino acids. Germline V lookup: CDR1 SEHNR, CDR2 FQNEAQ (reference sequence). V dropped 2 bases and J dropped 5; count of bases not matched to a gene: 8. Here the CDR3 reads CASSLPTGVRETQYF. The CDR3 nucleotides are TGTGCCAGCAGCTTACCTACAGGGGTGAGGGAGACCCAGTACTTC.

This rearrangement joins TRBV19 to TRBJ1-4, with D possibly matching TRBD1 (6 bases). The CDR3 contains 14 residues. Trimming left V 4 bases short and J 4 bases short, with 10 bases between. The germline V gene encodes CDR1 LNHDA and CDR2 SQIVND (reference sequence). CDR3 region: CASSKQGGNEKLFF. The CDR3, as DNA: TGTGCCAGTAGTAAACAGGGTGGTAATGAAAAACTGTTTTTT.

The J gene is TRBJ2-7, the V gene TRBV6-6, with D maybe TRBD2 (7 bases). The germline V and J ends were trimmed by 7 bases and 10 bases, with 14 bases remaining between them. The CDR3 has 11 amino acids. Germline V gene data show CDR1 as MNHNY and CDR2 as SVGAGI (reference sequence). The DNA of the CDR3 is TGTGCCAGCACCCTCGGGGGGCTACAGTACTTC. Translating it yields CASTLGGLQYF.

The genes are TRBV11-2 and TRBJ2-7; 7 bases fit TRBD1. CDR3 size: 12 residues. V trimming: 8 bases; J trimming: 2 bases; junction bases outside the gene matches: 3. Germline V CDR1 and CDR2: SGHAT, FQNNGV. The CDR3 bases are TGTGCCAGCTCGGGACAGACCTACGAGCAGTACTTC. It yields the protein CASSGQTYEQYF.

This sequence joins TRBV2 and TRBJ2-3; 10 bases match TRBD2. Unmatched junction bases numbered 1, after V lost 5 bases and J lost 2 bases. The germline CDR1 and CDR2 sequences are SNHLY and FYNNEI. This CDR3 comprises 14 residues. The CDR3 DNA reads TGTGCCAGCAGTAGCGGGGGGGACACAGATACGCAGTATTTT. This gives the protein CASSSGGDTDTQYF.

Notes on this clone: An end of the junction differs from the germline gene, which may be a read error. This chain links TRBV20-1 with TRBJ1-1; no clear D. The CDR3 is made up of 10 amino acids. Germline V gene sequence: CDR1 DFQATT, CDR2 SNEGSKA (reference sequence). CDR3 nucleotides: TGCAGTGCAAGAGCCGTTTCAGCTTTCTTT. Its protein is CSARAVSAFF.